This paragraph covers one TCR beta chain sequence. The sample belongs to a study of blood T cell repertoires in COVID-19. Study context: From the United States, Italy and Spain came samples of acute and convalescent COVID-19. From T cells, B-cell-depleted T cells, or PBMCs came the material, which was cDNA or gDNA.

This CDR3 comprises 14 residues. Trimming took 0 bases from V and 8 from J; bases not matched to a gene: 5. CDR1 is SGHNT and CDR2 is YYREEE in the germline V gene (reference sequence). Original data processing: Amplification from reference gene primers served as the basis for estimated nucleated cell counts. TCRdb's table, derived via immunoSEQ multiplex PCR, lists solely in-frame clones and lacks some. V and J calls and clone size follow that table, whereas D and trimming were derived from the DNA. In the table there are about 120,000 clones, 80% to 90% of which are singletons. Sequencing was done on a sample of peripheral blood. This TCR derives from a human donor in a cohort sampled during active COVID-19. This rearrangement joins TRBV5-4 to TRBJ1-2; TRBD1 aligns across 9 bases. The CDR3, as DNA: TGTGCCAGCAGCTTGGCGGGACAGGGTGGCGGCTACACCTTC. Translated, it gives CASSLAGQGGGYTF.